This T cell receptor beta chain was identified in a study of Tregs in tolerant kidney transplant recipients. Here immunoSEQ multiplex PCR was the method, and the copy in TCRdb shows in-frame clones only, minus some. This sample has around 74,000 clones, with roughly 98% found just once. CDR3 length: 13 amino acids. Germline V lookup: CDR1 SGHRS, CDR2 YFSETQ. V was shortened by 1 base and J by 8 bases, with 13 bases between the two germline ends. The receptor's source is a human donor who received a combined kidney and bone marrow transplant. Material: CD4+ T cells from blood, obtained before the transplant. The chain recombines TRBV5-1 with TRBJ2-7; a weak D match, TRBD1 (5 bases). This CDR3 reads CASSLIRADQQYF. The DNA for the CDR3 is TGCGCCAGCAGCTTGATCAGGGCTGATCAGCAGTACTTC. Together with reference TRBV5-1 and TRBJ2-7, the CDR3 gives the full variable domain: KAGVTQTPRYLIKTRGQQVTLSCSPISGHRSVSWYQQTPGQGLQFLFEYFSETQRNKGNFPGRFSGRQFSNSRSEMNVSTLELGDSALYLCASSLIRADQQYFGPGTRLTVT.